The 20 T cell receptor beta chains reported below all come from one sample, sequenced in a study of OX40 agonist ivuxolimab in advanced cancers. Produced via immunoSEQ multiplex PCR; TCRdb's table is partial and in-frame only. This sample has tens of thousands of clones; roughly nine tenths occur once, and the top ten carry over 8%. The specimen was CD4+ or CD8+ T cells sorted from blood, collected in a trial of the OX40 agonist ivuxolimab. The receptors were gathered from an adult with an advanced solid tumor such as melanoma, head and neck, liver or kidney cancer.

J is TRBJ2-7 and V is TRBV2, with a weak D call TRBD1 (5 bases). CDR1 is SNHLY and CDR2 is FYNNEI in the germline V gene. Trimming removed 8 bases at V and 0 bases at J, with 14 bases between. The CDR3 is 14 residues long. CDR3 nucleotides: TGTGCCAGCCGGCACAGGCCCTACTCCTACGAGCAGTACTTC. Its translation is CASRHRPYSYEQYF.

The chain recombines TRBV7-3 with TRBJ1-2; D is perhaps TRBD1 (6 bases). V lost 1 base and J lost 8, with 17 bases in between. Germline CDR1 SGHTA, CDR2 FQGTGA. The CDR3 sequence is 15 residues long. CDR3 bases: TGTGCCAGCAGCTTAATCGGGGGGCTGGCGGGAGGCTACACCTTC. It is translated as CASSLIGGLAGGYTF.

This chain joins TRBV5-1 and TRBJ2-2; 7 positions match TRBD1. V shed 2 bases, J shed 1 base, and the junction held 5 bases outside the gene matches. The length of the CDR3 is 16 residues. Germline CDR1 reads SGHRS; CDR2 reads YFSETQ. DNA of the CDR3: TGCGCCAGCAGCTTTCAACAGGGGAGGAACACCGGGGAGCTGTTTTTT. Protein: CASSFQQGRNTGELFF.

This clone came up once. Other DNA sequences from this sample encode an identical CDR3 as well. The chain has TRBV14 and TRBJ2-1, with 7 bases fitting TRBD2. The CDR3 length is 17 residues. J lost 3 bases, V lost 4 bases, and 12 bases had no gene match. The germline V gene has CDR1 SGHDN and CDR2 FVKESK. Here the CDR3 DNA reads TGTGCCAGCAGCCCCCGCAGACTAGCATTGGACTACAATGAGCAGTTCTTC. Amino acid sequence: CASSPRRLALDYNEQFF.

The table lists this clone with a count of one. CDR3 nucleotides: TGTGCCAGCTCTCAAGGTCGTGGGGGGGCAGGGAATGAGCAGTTCTTC. This sequence encodes CASSQGRGGAGNEQFF. The V gene is TRBV18, the J gene TRBJ2-1; weak D call: TRBD2 (7 bases). The V and J ends lost 6 bases and 7 bases respectively, with 22 bases between them. Per the germline V gene, CDR1 is KGHSH and CDR2 is LQKENI. The CDR3 length is 16 residues.

The chain has TRBV6-1 and TRBJ1-1; D perhaps matches TRBD1 (5 bases). Looked up from germline, CDR1 is MNHNS and CDR2 is SASEGT. The CDR3 contains 15 residues. V lost 5 bases to trimming and J lost 1 base, with 14 bases between them. This CDR3 reads CASSRQQVANTEAFF. CDR3 bases: TGTGCCAGCAGTCGACAACAGGTTGCGAACACTGAAGCTTTCTTT.

This rearrangement joins TRBV10-2 to TRBJ1-4; TRBD1 aligns across 7 bases. This CDR3 contains 14 residues. Per germline, CDR1 WSHSY and CDR2 SAAADI. With V trimmed by 6 bases and J by 11 bases, 12 bases remained unmatched. As DNA, the CDR3 is TGCGCCAGCAGGCAAGGGACAGACGCCGGGAAACTGTTTTTT. Protein: CASRQGTDAGKLFF.

This clone has just one count. The gene calls are TRBV4-1 and TRBJ2-7; maybe TRBD2 (6 bases). The germline V and J ends were trimmed by 1 base and 3 bases, with 13 bases remaining between them. CDR1 and CDR2 (germline): MGHRA, YSYEKL. The CDR3 sequence is 15 residues long. DNA for the CDR3: TGCGCCAGCAGCCAAGGGGGGGACCGGGTCTACGAGCAGTACTTC. This gives the protein CASSQGGDRVYEQYF.

Written as DNA, the CDR3 is TGTGCCAGCAGTTTATCCGTACGGAACACTGAAGCTTTCTTT. This codes for CASSLSVRNTEAFF. The gene calls are TRBV27 and TRBJ1-1; D unresolved. The germline V gene encodes CDR1 MNHEY and CDR2 SMNVEV (reference sequence). The CDR3 has 14 residues. Trimming removed 0 bases at V and 1 base at J, with 6 bases between.

The gene calls are TRBV28 and TRBJ1-5; D gene ambiguous. The CDR3 runs 14 residues. Germline loops: CDR1 MDHEN, CDR2 SYDVKM. V lost 3 bases to trimming and J lost 4 bases, with 10 bases between them. CDR3 residues: CASSLRLSNQPQHF. CDR3 in DNA: TGTGCCAGCAGTTTGAGATTATCGAATCAGCCCCAGCATTTT.

This chain links TRBV10-3 with TRBJ2-1, with D tentatively TRBD1 or TRBD2 (6 bases each). With 6 bases removed from V and 6 bases from J, the gap between germline ends came to 9 bases. There are 12 residues in the CDR3. Germline-derived CDR1 and CDR2 are ENHRY and SYGVKD. CDR3 DNA: TGTGCCATCAGGGGGGGCCCCAATGAGCAGTTCTTC. Its protein is CAIRGGPNEQFF.

The J gene is TRBJ2-3, the V gene TRBV11-2; 12 bases line up with TRBD2. This CDR3 is 17 amino acids long. V dropped 3 bases and J dropped 2; count of bases not matched to a gene: 6. Germline V gives CDR1 SGHAT, CDR2 FQNNGV. CDR3 sequence: CASSLRLAGESTDTQYF. CDR3 coding DNA: TGTGCCAGCAGCTTGAGACTAGCGGGGGAGTCCACAGATACGCAGTATTTT.

The chain employs TRBV27 and TRBJ1-6; 10 bases map to TRBD1. Germline lookup yields CDR1 MNHEY and CDR2 SMNVEV (reference sequence). There are 15 residues in the CDR3. Trimming at V came to 5 bases and at J to 6 bases, leaving 4 bases not matched to a gene. The CDR3 DNA reads as TGTGCCAGCAGTCCCGGGACAGGGGTTAATTCACCCCTCCACTTT. It is translated as CASSPGTGVNSPLHF.

The chain has TRBV5-1 and TRBJ2-5; possible D gene TRBD2, 6 bases. Germline loops: CDR1 SGHRS, CDR2 YFSETQ. V dropped 0 bases and J dropped 6 bases, with 15 bases sitting between them. This CDR3 has 15 residues. The CDR3 protein is CASSLDVGGRKTQYF. CDR3 nucleotide sequence: TGCGCCAGCAGCTTGGACGTCGGAGGGCGGAAGACCCAGTACTTC.

The chain is built from TRBV7-9 and TRBJ2-6; the D gene is possibly TRBD1 (7 bases). CDR3 size: 16 residues. The germline V gene has CDR1 SEHNR and CDR2 FQNEAQ (reference sequence). The germline V and J ends were trimmed by 5 bases and 11 bases, with 22 bases remaining between them. The CDR3, as DNA: TGTGCCAGCAGCACTAGCAGGGACAGTCCCTATGACGTCCTGACTTTC. It is translated as CASSTSRDSPYDVLTF.

The chain links TRBV28 to TRBJ2-7, with TRBD1 as a possible D gene (5 bases). The germline V and J ends were trimmed by 7 bases and 4 bases, with 17 bases remaining between them. CDR1 is MDHEN, CDR2 SYDVKM, per germline. This CDR3 is 14 amino acids long. The CDR3 region is CASILGQGRYEQYF. Written as DNA, the CDR3 is TGTGCCAGCATCCTCGGGCAGGGTCGATACGAGCAGTACTTC.

The chain is built from TRBV27 and TRBJ2-7; TRBD1 agrees at 7 bases. V lost 3 bases and J lost 3; bases outside the gene matches: 11. This CDR3 comprises 16 residues. Germline V gene data show CDR1 as MNHEY and CDR2 as SMNVEV (reference sequence). CDR3 nucleotides: TGTGCCAGCAGTTTGTCCATCCCGGGACAGAGCTACGAGCAGTACTTC. Its translation: CASSLSIPGQSYEQYF.

The CDR3 here is CASSRRDGAMDEQYF. The CDR3 coding sequence is TGTGCCAGCAGTCGCCGGGACGGAGCTATGGACGAGCAGTACTTC. The rearrangement uses TRBV6-6 and TRBJ2-7; possibly TRBD1 or TRBD2 for D (5 bases each). Germline lookup yields CDR1 MNHNY and CDR2 SVGAGI (reference sequence). This CDR3 region has 15 residues. V lost 5 bases to trimming and J lost 5 bases, with 19 bases between them.

The rearrangement uses TRBV7-9 and TRBJ2-7; D unresolved. Trimming took off 2 bases at V and 1 base at J, with 6 bases between the two ends. The CDR3 has 13 amino acids. Germline CDR1 SEHNR, CDR2 FQNEAQ (reference sequence). The CDR3 DNA reads TGTGCCAGCAGCTTAATATGGTCCTACGAGCAGTACTTC. It specifies CASSLIWSYEQYF.

This chain uses TRBV5-6 with TRBJ1-6; D possibly corresponds to TRBD1 (5 bases). The CDR3 contains 15 residues. The germline V gene encodes CDR1 SGHDT and CDR2 YYEEEE. V dropped 4 bases and J dropped 4 bases, with 12 bases sitting between them. This chain's CDR3 is CASSELGEYNSPLHF. The CDR3 coding sequence is TGTGCCAGCAGCGAATTAGGGGAGTATAATTCACCCCTCCACTTT.